These 16 T cell receptor beta chains were sequenced from one sample in a study of cytomegalovirus exposure and HLA in healthy donors (dated 2017 in TCRdb). To prepare the library, the immunoSEQ multiplex PCR assay was applied. A mixture of 60 forward primers for TCR Vbeta segments and 13 reverse primers for TCR Jbeta segments was used in the multiplex PCR. Not all clones reach the TCRdb copy of this immuneACCESS table, which keeps in-frame sequences only. Checked studies attribute under half of the gap to unresolved V genes and leave the rest unexplained. Recorded for this sample are 80,000 to 95,000 clones; more than 80% of them occurred a single time. Under 2% of the sample lies in the top ten. The sequencing input was PBMCs. All receptors come from a woman in her twenties or thirties in good health and CMV-seronegative.

The chain combines TRBV6-6 with TRBJ1-1; D remains ambiguous. The CDR3 covers 13 residues. Germline V gene sequence: CDR1 MNHNY, CDR2 SVGAGI (reference sequence). V lost 6 bases and J lost 6, with 14 bases in between. The CDR3 loop reads CASSPPGQAEAFF. The CDR3 DNA sequence: TGTGCCAGCAGCCCGCCCGGTCAGGCTGAAGCTTTCTTT.

The CDR3 nucleotides are TGTGCCAGCAGTGAAGTGTGGGAGGGCACTGAAGCTTTCTTT. Translation: CASSEVWEGTEAFF. The chain has TRBV25-1 and TRBJ1-1, with D unresolved. V lost 2 bases to trimming and J lost 4 bases, with 11 bases between them. Germline assignment: CDR1 MGHDK and CDR2 SYGVNS. The CDR3 is 14 residues long.

This sequence joins TRBV28 and TRBJ1-1, with D possibly being TRBD1 (5 bases). Trimming left V 2 bases short and J 6 bases short, with 13 bases between. CDR1 is MDHEN and CDR2 is SYDVKM in the germline V gene. The CDR3 is 14 amino acids. The chain's CDR3 is CASSLGRQGSEAFF. The CDR3, as DNA: TGTGCCAGCAGTTTAGGCCGCCAGGGCTCTGAAGCTTTCTTT.

J is TRBJ2-3 and V is TRBV18; TRBD2 matches at 7 bases. Germline-derived CDR1 and CDR2 are KGHSH and LQKENI. The CDR3 length is 17 residues. The J segment lost 2 bases and the V segment lost 3 bases, leaving 11 bases of the junction unmatched. CDR3 in amino acids: CASSPARVAGDTDTQYF. CDR3 DNA sequence: TGTGCCAGCTCACCGGCTCGTGTTGCGGGGGACACAGATACGCAGTATTTT. The full variable domain, its missing parts supplied by reference TRBV18 and TRBJ2-3, is NAGVMQNPRHLVRRRGQEARLRCSPMKGHSHVYWYRQLPEEGLKFMVYLQKENIIDESGMPKERFSAEFPKEGPSILRIQQVVRGDSAAYFCASSPARVAGDTDTQYFGPGTRLTVL.

This clone was picked up one time. The chain couples TRBV2 to TRBJ2-7; the match to TRBD2 covers 9 bases. V was clipped by 3 bases and J by 6 bases; unmatched bases: 18. Germline V gene lookup returns CDR1 SNHLY and CDR2 FYNNEI. The CDR3 runs to 18 residues. Written as DNA, the CDR3 is TGTGCCAGCAGTGATCTGGCGGGAGGGATTGGTGGGGCCACCGAGCAGTACTTC. It codes for CASSDLAGGIGGATEQYF.

The chain employs TRBV2 and TRBJ1-5; D is undetermined. The CDR3 totals 13 residues. Trimming stripped 6 bases from V and 0 bases from J, with 6 bases between. CDR1 is SNHLY and CDR2 is FYNNEI in the germline V gene. CDR3 sequence (DNA): TGTGCCAGCAGCGCGGATAGCAATCAGCCCCAGCATTTT. This translates into CASSADSNQPQHF.

Worth noting for this clone: One end of the junction varies from germline; a read error may be responsible. Other DNA sequences in this sample translate to the same CDR3. J is TRBJ1-1 and V is TRBV7-3; D remains unclear. CDR1 SGHTA and CDR2 FQGTGA come from the germline V gene. This CDR3 contains 15 residues. The DNA for the CDR3 is TGTGCCAGCAGCTTAACGTTGGTCGGGAACACTGAAGCCTTCTTT. This encodes CASSLTLVGNTEAFF.

The chain employs TRBV5-1 and TRBJ2-7, with a possible D match to TRBD2 (6 bases). In germline, CDR1 is SGHRS, CDR2 YFSETQ. The CDR3 is 15 amino acids. The V gene lost 1 base and the J gene lost 6 bases, with 17 bases spanning the gap. Here the CDR3 reads CASSLITGGASEQYF. The DNA of the CDR3 is TGCGCCAGCAGCTTGATTACAGGAGGGGCTAGCGAGCAGTACTTC. The variable domain in full, with the rest retrieved from reference TRBV5-1 and TRBJ2-7, is KAGVTQTPRYLIKTRGQQVTLSCSPISGHRSVSWYQQTPGQGLQFLFEYFSETQRNKGNFPGRFSGRQFSNSRSEMNVSTLELGDSALYLCASSLITGGASEQYFGPGTRLTVT.

This clone was recorded only once. J is TRBJ2-7 and V is TRBV5-1, with D perhaps matching TRBD1 (6 bases). This CDR3 has 14 amino acids. Trimming removed 4 bases from V and 2 bases from J, with 13 bases in between. Germline V CDR1 and CDR2: SGHRS, YFSETQ. Written as DNA, the CDR3 is TGCGCCAGCAGCCGCGACAGGAATGCCTACGAGCAGTACTTC. Amino acid sequence: CASSRDRNAYEQYF. Using reference TRBV5-1 and TRBJ2-7 for the parts outside the CDR3, the full variable domain is KAGVTQTPRYLIKTRGQQVTLSCSPISGHRSVSWYQQTPGQGLQFLFEYFSETQRNKGNFPGRFSGRQFSNSRSEMNVSTLELGDSALYLCASSRDRNAYEQYFGPGTRLTVT.

The V and J genes are TRBV28 and TRBJ2-3; 7 bases are shared with TRBD1. CDR1 MDHEN and CDR2 SYDVKM come from the germline V gene. CDR3 length equals 14 residues. Trimming at V came to 2 bases and at J to 5 bases, leaving 4 bases not matched to a gene. The DNA for the CDR3 is TGTGCCAGCAGTTTAGGAAGACAGGGAGATACGCAGTATTTT. Its translation is CASSLGRQGDTQYF.

The V gene is TRBV5-1, the J gene TRBJ2-3; 8 bases are shared with TRBD2. This CDR3 has 17 amino acids. From germline, CDR1 is SGHRS and CDR2 YFSETQ. Trimming at V came to 0 bases and at J to 5 bases, leaving 11 bases not matched to a gene. In DNA form, the CDR3 reads TGCGCCAGCAGCTTGGTTCCAACTAGCGGAGGTCGAGATACGCAGTATTTT. It encodes CASSLVPTSGGRDTQYF.

This chain uses TRBV28 with TRBJ1-1; TRBD1 agrees at 11 bases. The CDR3 has 16 residues. Germline lookup yields CDR1 MDHEN and CDR2 SYDVKM. V dropped 1 base and J dropped 6; count of bases not matched to a gene: 7. CDR3 coding DNA: TGTGCCAGCAGTTTATCGGTAGGACAGGGGGCTGCTGAAGCTTTCTTT. Amino acid sequence: CASSLSVGQGAAEAFF.

The chain combines TRBV2 with TRBJ2-6; no reliable D call. Germline V CDR1 and CDR2: SNHLY, FYNNEI. The CDR3 is 12 amino acids. Trimming stripped 3 bases from V and 5 bases from J, with 2 bases between. CDR3 sequence reads: CASSDRANVLTF. The CDR3, as DNA: TGTGCCAGCAGTGATAGGGCCAACGTCCTGACTTTC.

This clone was seen a single time. The chain carries TRBV6-1 and TRBJ1-5; D is perhaps TRBD1 (6 bases). The germline gives CDR1 MNHNS, CDR2 SASEGT. V was cut by 2 bases and J by 4 bases, with 9 bases left in between. There are 14 residues in the CDR3. In DNA, the CDR3 is TGTGCCAGCAGTGAAATGACAGGAAATCAGCCCCAGCATTTT. It yields the protein CASSEMTGNQPQHF.

This chain connects TRBV5-1 to TRBJ2-3, with a possible D match to TRBD1 (6 bases). The CDR3 has 13 amino acids. Germline V gene data show CDR1 as SGHRS and CDR2 as YFSETQ. With 4 bases removed from V and 6 bases from J, the gap between germline ends came to 12 bases. The CDR3 spells CASSLWGRDTQYF. The CDR3 nucleotides read TGCGCCAGCAGCCTGTGGGGGCGGGATACGCAGTATTTT.

The J gene is TRBJ2-2, the V gene TRBV7-6, with D possibly TRBD1 on 6 matching bases. The CDR3 loop spans 13 amino acids. With 5 bases removed from V and 6 bases from J, the gap between germline ends came to 10 bases. From germline, CDR1 is SGHVS and CDR2 FNYEAQ. The CDR3 DNA reads TGTGCCAGCAGCGTTACAGGGTCCGGGGAGCTGTTTTTT. Protein: CASSVTGSGELFF. Filled out from reference TRBV7-6 and TRBJ2-2, the complete variable domain reads GAGVSQSPRYKVTKRGQDVALRCDPISGHVSLYWYRQALGQGPEFLTYFNYEAQQDKSGLPNDRFSAERPEGSISTLTIQRTEQRDSAMYRCASSVTGSGELFFGEGSRLTVL.